Listed below are T cell receptor beta chains from one sample, sequenced in a study of T cells in Graves' hyperthyroidism and ophthalmopathy. TCRdb re-called the multiplex PCR reads with MiXCR, one entry per CDR3 protein. The sample has some 620,000 distinct CDR3 sequences, around 15% seen once. The specimen was blood. The receptors here all came from a woman aged 25 to 39 with Graves' hyperthyroidism. CDR3s include the opening cysteine and the closing phenylalanine or tryptophan. D genes are given only for firm matches. A clone size is listed for some rows: how often the clone was seen (once, few, many), or a class if it is expanded.

j_gene: TRBJ2-7; d_gene: NA; abundance: few; v_gene: TRBV2; CDR3aa: CASSEETGYEQYF; CDR3nt: TGTGCCAGCAGTGAAGAGACTGGCTACGAGCAGTACTTC
j_gene: TRBJ2-7; d_gene: NA; abundance: few; v_gene: TRBV29-1; CDR3aa: CSVEIRASPYEQYF; CDR3nt: TGCAGCGTTGAAATCAGGGCTTCCCCCTACGAGCAGTACTTC
j_gene: TRBJ2-7; d_gene: NA; abundance: NA; v_gene: TRBV30; CDR3aa: CAWSFGGPAGEQYF; CDR3nt: TGTGCCTGGAGTTTCGGGGGACCCGCCGGCGAGCAGTACTTC
j_gene: TRBJ2-2; d_gene: TRBD1; abundance: NA; v_gene: TRBV7-9; CDR3aa: CASSGYDRGNSNTGELFF; CDR3nt: TGTGCCAGCAGCGGCTACGACAGGGGCAACTCAAACACCGGGGAGCTGTTTTTT
j_gene: TRBJ2-2; d_gene: NA; abundance: many; v_gene: TRBV6-1; CDR3aa: CASSEVPGPQGGELFF; CDR3nt: TGTGCCAGCAGTGAAGTGCCGGGCCCCCAAGGCGGGGAGCTGTTTTTT
j_gene: TRBJ2-7; d_gene: NA; abundance: many; v_gene: TRBV5-1; CDR3aa: CASSLAPIYEQYF; CDR3nt: TGCGCCAGCAGCTTGGCCCCAATCTACGAGCAGTACTTC
j_gene: TRBJ2-7; d_gene: TRBD2; abundance: many; v_gene: TRBV20-1; CDR3aa: CSAPRRESPYEQYF; CDR3nt: TGCAGTGCCCCGAGGCGGGAGAGTCCCTACGAGCAGTACTTC
j_gene: TRBJ2-7; d_gene: TRBD2; abundance: many; v_gene: TRBV5-1; CDR3aa: CASSFSGSSYEQYF; CDR3nt: TGTGCCAGCAGCTTTAGCGGGAGTTCCTACGAGCAGTACTTC
j_gene: TRBJ1-1; d_gene: TRBD1; abundance: few; v_gene: TRBV2; CDR3aa: CASSETDRVGTEAFF; CDR3nt: TGTGCCAGCAGTGAAACGGACAGGGTGGGGACTGAAGCTTTCTTT
j_gene: TRBJ1-6; d_gene: NA; abundance: NA; v_gene: TRBV27; CDR3aa: CASSIRHRFSPLHF; CDR3nt: TGTGCCAGCAGTATAAGACACAGGTTTTCACCCCTCCACTTT
j_gene: TRBJ2-7; d_gene: TRBD2; abundance: many; v_gene: TRBV18; CDR3aa: CASSPGSGDSYEQYF; CDR3nt: TGTGCCAGCTCACCGGGTAGCGGGGATTCCTACGAGCAGTACTTC
j_gene: TRBJ1-1; d_gene: NA; abundance: NA; v_gene: TRBV3-1; CDR3aa: CASSQEAEAFF; CDR3nt: TGTGCCAGCAGCCAAGAGGCCGAAGCTTTCTTT
j_gene: TRBJ1-2; d_gene: TRBD1; abundance: NA; v_gene: TRBV2; CDR3aa: CASTPQGGVDYYGYTF; CDR3nt: TGTGCCAGCACCCCCCAGGGGGGGGTAGATTACTATGGCTACACCTTC
j_gene: TRBJ2-2; d_gene: NA; abundance: few; v_gene: TRBV14; CDR3aa: CASSQPHRTGELFF; CDR3nt: TGTGCCAGCAGCCAACCTCATCGGACCGGGGAGCTGTTTTTT
j_gene: TRBJ1-2; d_gene: NA; abundance: NA; v_gene: TRBV6-1; CDR3aa: CASSDPGHSNYGYTF; CDR3nt: TGTGCCAGCAGTGACCCGGGACATTCAAACTATGGCTACACCTTC
j_gene: TRBJ2-2; d_gene: NA; abundance: few; v_gene: TRBV6-5; CDR3aa: CASSYAQGGAGELFF; CDR3nt: TGTGCCAGCAGTTACGCCCAGGGCGGTGCCGGGGAGCTGTTTTTT
j_gene: TRBJ2-1; d_gene: NA; abundance: NA; v_gene: TRBV6-2/TRBV6-3; CDR3aa: CASSYFPLYNEQFF; CDR3nt: TGTGCCAGCAGTTACTTTCCCCTCTACAATGAGCAGTTCTTC
j_gene: TRBJ2-5; d_gene: TRBD1; abundance: many; v_gene: TRBV6-1; CDR3aa: CASSYQDRGGETQYF; CDR3nt: TGTGCCAGCAGTTATCAAGACAGGGGGGGAGAGACCCAGTACTTC
j_gene: TRBJ2-5; d_gene: TRBD2; abundance: few; v_gene: TRBV13; CDR3aa: CASSLGTAGGSRETQYF; CDR3nt: TGTGCCAGCAGCTTAGGGACAGCGGGAGGTTCCCGGGAGACCCAGTACTTC
j_gene: TRBJ1-6; d_gene: NA; abundance: few; v_gene: TRBV6-1; CDR3aa: CACSAEGPSPLHF; CDR3nt: TGTGCCTGCTCTGCGGAGGGGCCTTCGCCCCTCCACTTT
j_gene: TRBJ1-6; d_gene: NA; abundance: NA; v_gene: TRBV2; CDR3aa: CASSEIGGFDSPLHF; CDR3nt: TGTGCCAGCAGTGAGATTGGAGGGTTTGATTCACCCCTCCACTTT
j_gene: TRBJ2-5; d_gene: NA; abundance: many; v_gene: TRBV11-2; CDR3aa: CASSTRGQGLYQETQYF; CDR3nt: TGTGCCAGCAGCACACGAGGCCAGGGGTTGTACCAAGAGACCCAGTACTTC
j_gene: TRBJ2-7; d_gene: NA; abundance: NA; v_gene: TRBV4-1; CDR3aa: CASSQVRAYEQYF; CDR3nt: TGCGCCAGCAGCCAAGTTCGGGCTTACGAGCAGTACTTC
j_gene: TRBJ2-1; d_gene: TRBD2; abundance: many; v_gene: TRBV3-1; CDR3aa: CASSQATSGSLEQFF; CDR3nt: TGTGCCAGCAGCCAAGCGACTAGCGGGAGCCTAGAGCAGTTCTTC
j_gene: TRBJ1-1; d_gene: TRBD1; abundance: many; v_gene: TRBV28; CDR3aa: CASSSYRGPLNTEAFF; CDR3nt: TGTGCCAGCAGCTCATACAGGGGGCCCTTGAACACTGAAGCTTTCTTT
j_gene: TRBJ2-7; d_gene: NA; abundance: many; v_gene: TRBV12-3/TRBV12-4; CDR3aa: CASSFGAELPSYEQYF; CDR3nt: TGTGCCAGCAGTTTTGGGGCGGAACTACCCTCCTACGAGCAGTACTTC
j_gene: TRBJ2-7; d_gene: TRBD1; abundance: NA; v_gene: TRBV27; CDR3aa: CASSLAWTGTYEQYF; CDR3nt: TGTGCCAGCAGTTTAGCTTGGACAGGGACCTACGAGCAGTACTTC